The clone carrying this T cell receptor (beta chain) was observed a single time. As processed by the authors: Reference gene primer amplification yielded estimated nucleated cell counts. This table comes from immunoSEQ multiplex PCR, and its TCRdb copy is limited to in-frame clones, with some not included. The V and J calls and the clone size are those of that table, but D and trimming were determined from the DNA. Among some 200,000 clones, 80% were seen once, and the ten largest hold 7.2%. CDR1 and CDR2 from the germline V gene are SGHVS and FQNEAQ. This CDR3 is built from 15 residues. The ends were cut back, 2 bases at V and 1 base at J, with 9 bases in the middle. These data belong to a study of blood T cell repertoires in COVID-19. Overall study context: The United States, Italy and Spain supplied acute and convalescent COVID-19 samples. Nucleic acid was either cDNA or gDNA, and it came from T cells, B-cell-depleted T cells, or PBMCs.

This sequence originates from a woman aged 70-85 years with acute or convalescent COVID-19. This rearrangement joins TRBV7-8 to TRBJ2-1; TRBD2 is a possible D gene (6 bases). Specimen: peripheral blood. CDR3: CASSLRAGSYNEQFF. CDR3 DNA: TGTGCCAGCAGCTTAAGGGCGGGGTCCTACAATGAGCAGTTCTTC.